A single sample is the source of the 11 T cell receptor beta chains below, sequenced in a study of human T cells and chemical hapten exposure. TCRdb re-called the RACE reads through MiXCR, storing one row per CDR3 protein. The sample includes approximately 340,000 distinct CDR3 sequences, about 7% of them seen just once. Time point given: patch test 1, 2 weeks after DPC sensitization. As to treatment: therapeutic diphenylcyclopropenone sensitization with weekly scalp DPC. The sample was whole blood, taken in connection with sensitization to the hapten diphenylcyclopropenone (DPC). The source of these receptors is a young woman with alopecia areata. Some clones in this sample may be carry-over from other donors' samples.

This clonotype was counted between two and nine times. This sequence joins TRBV5-1 and TRBJ2-2; 10 positions agree with TRBD2. V was clipped by 7 bases and J by 4 bases; unmatched bases: 7. CDR1 and CDR2 from the germline V gene are SGHRS and YFSETQ. The CDR3 runs to 15 residues. Written as DNA, the CDR3 is TGCGCCAGCGGTCGGACTAGCGGAAGCACCGGGGAGCTGTTTTTT. The encoded protein is CASGRTSGSTGELFF.

This clonotype came up many times. CDR3 nucleotide sequence: TGTGCCAGCGGGCGCCCCGACAGGAGCAATCAGCCCCAGCATTTT. Translated: CASGRPDRSNQPQHF. The chain carries TRBV28 and TRBJ1-5; possibly TRBD1 for D (6 bases). The germline V gene has CDR1 MDHEN and CDR2 SYDVKM. V was pared by 8 bases and J by 1 base, with 15 bases between. The length of the CDR3 is 15 residues.

This clonotype was counted many times. The J gene is TRBJ2-5, the V gene TRBV29-1; TRBD1 matches 7 bases. V dropped 5 bases and J dropped 2; count of bases not matched to a gene: 5. The CDR3 loop spans 13 amino acids. The V gene's germline CDR1 is SQVTM and CDR2 ANQGSEA. CDR3 in amino acids: CSVPRQGQETQYF. DNA of the CDR3: TGCAGCGTTCCAAGACAGGGACAAGAGACCCAGTACTTC.

This clonotype was counted many times. The DNA of the CDR3 is TGCAGTGCAAGCGAATCCAGGGGAAGGGCCTACAATGAGCAGTTCTTC. Encoded protein: CSASESRGRAYNEQFF. V is TRBV20-1 and J is TRBJ2-1; TRBD1 might be the D (6 bases). Germline V gene data show CDR1 as DFQATT and CDR2 as SNEGSKA (reference sequence). The CDR3 spans 16 residues. The V gene lost 6 bases and the J gene lost 2 bases, with 20 bases spanning the gap.

The J gene is TRBJ2-3, the V gene TRBV12-3 or TRBV12-4; possibly TRBD1 or TRBD2 for D (5 bases each). The CDR3 totals 16 residues. V was shortened by 5 bases and J by 2 bases, with 17 bases between the two germline ends. The CDR3 reads CASSRPTGQTTDTQYF. DNA for the CDR3: TGTGCCAGCAGTCGGCCTACGGGGCAAACCACAGATACGCAGTATTTT.

This clonotype was seen more than once but under ten times. V is TRBV5-1 and J is TRBJ1-6; D gene uncertain. The CDR3 spans 14 residues. V lost 2 bases and J lost 10, with 13 bases in between. Germline-derived CDR1 and CDR2 are SGHRS and YFSETQ. In DNA, the CDR3 is TGCGCCAGCAGCTTTCTCCAGAGGAACTCACCCCTCCACTTT. It encodes CASSFLQRNSPLHF.

This clonotype was observed a few times. This sequence joins TRBV25-1 and TRBJ2-1, with 7 bases aligning to TRBD2. V trimming: 4 bases; J trimming: 12 bases; junction bases outside the gene matches: 9. The length of the CDR3 is 13 residues. Per germline, CDR1 MGHDK and CDR2 SYGVNS. DNA of the CDR3: TGTGCCAGCAGTGGCGGCAGCTGGGGGGGGCAGTTCTTC. It is translated as CASSGGSWGGQFF.

This clonotype has just a few counts. The genes are TRBV21-1 and TRBJ1-5; the table's D call, TRBD1, has no DNA check behind it. TRBV21-1 is noted as a pseudogene. This CDR3 region has 16 residues. The CDR3 loop is CASSNHRGTDNQPQHF. For the CDR3, the DNA is TGTGCCAGCAGCAATCATCGAGGGACAGATAATCAGCCCCAGCATTTT.

This clonotype was observed at least ten times. This rearrangement joins TRBV18 to TRBJ1-5; no reliable D call. The germline V gene has CDR1 KGHSH and CDR2 LQKENI. This CDR3 contains 14 residues. V lost 2 bases, J lost 1 base, and 6 bases lay in between. CDR3 loop: CASSPIGSNQPQHF. The CDR3 DNA sequence: TGTGCCAGCTCACCAATTGGCAGCAATCAGCCCCAGCATTTT.

V is TRBV25-1 and J is TRBJ1-4; no clear D gene. Trimming removed 0 bases from V and 4 bases from J, with 6 bases in between. This CDR3 spans 14 amino acids. The V gene's germline CDR1 is MGHDK and CDR2 SYGVNS. CDR3 in amino acids: CASSEYGVNEKLFF. For the CDR3, the DNA is TGTGCCAGCAGTGAATACGGTGTTAATGAAAAACTGTTTTTT.

There are many counts of this clonotype. V usage is TRBV15 and J usage is TRBJ1-5; D unresolved. This CDR3 is 15 amino acids long. Trimming shortened V by 8 bases and J by 1 base, and 15 bases separated the two germline ends. Germline V gives CDR1 LNHNV, CDR2 YYDKDF (reference sequence). CDR3 sequence: CATGEGEMSNQPQHF. The CDR3 nucleotides are TGTGCCACCGGAGAGGGTGAAATGAGCAATCAGCCCCAGCATTTT.